This T cell receptor (beta chain) was identified in a study of blood T cell repertoires in COVID-19. Study as a whole: The United States, Italy and Spain were the sources of the acute and convalescent COVID-19 samples. PBMCs, B-cell-depleted T cells, or T cells provided the cDNA or gDNA that made up the material.

J lost 1 base, V lost 4 bases, and 2 bases had no gene match. CDR1 and CDR2 from the germline V gene are SGHRS and YFSETQ. The length of the CDR3 is 14 residues. In the study's own analysis: Nucleated cell counts were estimated from reference gene primer amplification. Repertoires were generated with immunoSEQ multiplex PCR, while TCRdb's copy carries only in-frame clones and drops some. V and J calls and clone size are as listed in that table; D and trimming were resolved from the DNA. The table lists 150,000 to 200,000 clones, 70% to 85% of them singletons. This TCR was sampled from a woman over 75 with acute or convalescent COVID-19. The sample consisted of peripheral blood. The chain is built from TRBV5-1 and TRBJ1-1; 9 bases agree with TRBD1. CDR3 loop: CASSRTGENTEAFF. The CDR3 DNA sequence: TGCGCCAGCAGCCGGACAGGGGAGAACACTGAAGCTTTCTTT.